The TCR beta chain described here comes from a study of OX40 agonist ivuxolimab in advanced cancers. Study-level information: Patients received intravenous ivuxolimab every 2 weeks at 0.01 to 10 mg/kg. Whole-study results and caveats: Clonal expansion was seen in CD4+ and CD8+ blood T cells by week 6 at 0.1 to 3.0 mg/kg. Partly responding patients at 0.1-3.0 mg/kg showed some of the smallest clonal expansion.

At baseline, cycle 4 day 1, and cycle 7 day 1, blood was sampled. Generated by immunoSEQ multiplex PCR, the TCRdb table keeps only in-frame clones and is missing some. The table includes about 68,000 clones, roughly nine tenths detected once. With regard to this clone: The antigen remains undetermined.

CDR3 length: 15 residues. J was trimmed by 7 bases and V by 0 bases; bases with no gene match: 7. CDR1 and CDR2 (germline): SGHKS, YYEKEE (reference sequence). The starting material was CD4+ or CD8+ T cells sorted from blood, obtained in a trial of the OX40 agonist ivuxolimab. This sequence joins TRBV5-5 and TRBJ2-7; TRBD1 aligns across 10 bases. This sequence was found in an adult with an advanced solid tumor such as melanoma, head and neck, liver or kidney cancer. The CDR3 is CASSLGDRGLLEQYF. The CDR3 nucleotides read TGTGCCAGCAGCTTGGGGGACAGGGGCCTCTTAGAGCAGTACTTC.